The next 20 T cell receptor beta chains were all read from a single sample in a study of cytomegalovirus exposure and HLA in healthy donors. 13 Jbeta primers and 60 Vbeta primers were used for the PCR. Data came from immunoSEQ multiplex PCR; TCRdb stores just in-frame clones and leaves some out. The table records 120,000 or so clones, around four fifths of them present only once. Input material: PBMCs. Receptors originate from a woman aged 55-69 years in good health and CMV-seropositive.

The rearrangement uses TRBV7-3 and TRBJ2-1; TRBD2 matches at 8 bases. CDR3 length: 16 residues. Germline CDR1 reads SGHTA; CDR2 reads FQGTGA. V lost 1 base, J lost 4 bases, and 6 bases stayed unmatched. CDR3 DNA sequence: TGTGCCAGCAGCTTAAGGAGCGGGAGAGGGTACAATGAGCAGTTCTTC. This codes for CASSLRSGRGYNEQFF.

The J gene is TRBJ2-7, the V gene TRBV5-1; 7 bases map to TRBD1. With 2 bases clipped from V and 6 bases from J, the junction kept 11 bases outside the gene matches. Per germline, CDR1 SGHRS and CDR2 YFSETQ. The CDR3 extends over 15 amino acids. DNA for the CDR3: TGCGCCAGCAGCTTACGGACAGGTCGGTTGCCCGAGCAGTACTTC. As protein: CASSLRTGRLPEQYF.

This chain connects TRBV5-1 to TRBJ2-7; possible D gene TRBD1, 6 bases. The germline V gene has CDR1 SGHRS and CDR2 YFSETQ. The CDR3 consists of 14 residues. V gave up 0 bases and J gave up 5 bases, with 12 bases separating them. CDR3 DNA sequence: TGCGCCAGCAGCTTGGCGGCGTGGGACAACGAGCAGTACTTC. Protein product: CASSLAAWDNEQYF.

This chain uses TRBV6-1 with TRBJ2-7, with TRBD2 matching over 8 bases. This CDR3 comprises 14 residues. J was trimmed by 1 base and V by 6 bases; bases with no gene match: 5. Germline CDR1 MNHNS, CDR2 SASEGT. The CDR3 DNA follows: TGTGCCAGCAGGGGGAGCGGGAGTTCCTACGAGCAGTACTTC. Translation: CASRGSGSSYEQYF.

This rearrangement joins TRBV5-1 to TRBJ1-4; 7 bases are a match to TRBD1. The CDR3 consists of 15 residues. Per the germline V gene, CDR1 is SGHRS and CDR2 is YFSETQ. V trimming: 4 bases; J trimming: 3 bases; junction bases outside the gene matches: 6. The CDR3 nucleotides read TGCGCCAGCAGCCTTAGGGGGCGAGCTAATGAAAAACTGTTTTTT. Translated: CASSLRGRANEKLFF.

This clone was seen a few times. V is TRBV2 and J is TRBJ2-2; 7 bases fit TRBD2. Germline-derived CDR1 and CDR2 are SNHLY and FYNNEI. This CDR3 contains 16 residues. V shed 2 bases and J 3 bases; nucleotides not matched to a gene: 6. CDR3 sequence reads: CASSEHGRSDTGELFF. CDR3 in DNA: TGTGCCAGCAGTGAACACGGGAGGTCCGACACCGGGGAGCTGTTTTTT.

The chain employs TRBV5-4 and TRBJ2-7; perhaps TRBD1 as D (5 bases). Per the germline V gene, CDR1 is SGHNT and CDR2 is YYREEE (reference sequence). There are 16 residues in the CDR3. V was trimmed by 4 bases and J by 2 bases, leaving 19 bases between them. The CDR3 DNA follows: TGTGCCAGCAGCGAACAATATAGGACACCCACCTACGAGCAGTACTTC. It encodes CASSEQYRTPTYEQYF.

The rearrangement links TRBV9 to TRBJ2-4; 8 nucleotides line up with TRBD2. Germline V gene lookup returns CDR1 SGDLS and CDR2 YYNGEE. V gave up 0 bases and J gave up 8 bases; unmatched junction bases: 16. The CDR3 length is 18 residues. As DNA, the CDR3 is TGTGCCAGCAGCGTAGAGGCCTTAACGGGAGGGCCGAGGGACATTCAGTACTTC. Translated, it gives CASSVEALTGGPRDIQYF.

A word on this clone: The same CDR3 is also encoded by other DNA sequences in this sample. Here the CDR3 DNA reads TGCGCCAGCAGCTTGACGGCTGGGGCCAACGTCCTGACTTTC. Amino acid sequence: CASSLTAGANVLTF. V gene TRBV5-1 combines with J gene TRBJ2-6; D unresolved. Looked up from germline, CDR1 is SGHRS and CDR2 is YFSETQ. There are 14 residues in the CDR3. V was cut by 1 base and J by 2 bases, with 4 bases left in between.

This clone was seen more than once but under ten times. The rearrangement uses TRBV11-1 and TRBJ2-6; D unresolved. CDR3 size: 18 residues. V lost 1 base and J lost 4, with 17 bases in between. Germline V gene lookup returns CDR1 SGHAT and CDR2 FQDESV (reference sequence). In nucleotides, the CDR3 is TGTGCCAGCAGCTTAGTGCGTTACAGCCCAGTCGGGGCCAACGTCCTGACTTTC. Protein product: CASSLVRYSPVGANVLTF.

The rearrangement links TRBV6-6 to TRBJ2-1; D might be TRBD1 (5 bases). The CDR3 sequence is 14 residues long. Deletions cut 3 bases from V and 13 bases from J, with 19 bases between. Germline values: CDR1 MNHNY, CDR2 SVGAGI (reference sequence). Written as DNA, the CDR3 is TGTGCCAGCAGTTATCAGACCGACAGTAATCTCCAGTTCTTC. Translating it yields CASSYQTDSNLQFF.

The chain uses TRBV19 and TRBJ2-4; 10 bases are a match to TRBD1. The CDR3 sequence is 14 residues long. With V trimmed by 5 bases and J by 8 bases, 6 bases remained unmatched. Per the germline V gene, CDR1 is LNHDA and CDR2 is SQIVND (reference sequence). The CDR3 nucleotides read TGTGCCAGTAGTCTGGGACAGGGGACGCACATTCAGTACTTC. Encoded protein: CASSLGQGTHIQYF.

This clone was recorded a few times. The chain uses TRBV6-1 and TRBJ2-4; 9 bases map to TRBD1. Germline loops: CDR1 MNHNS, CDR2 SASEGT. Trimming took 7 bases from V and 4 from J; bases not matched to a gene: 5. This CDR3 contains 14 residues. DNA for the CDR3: TGTGCCAGCACTCGGGACAGGGAAAAAAACATTCAGTACTTC. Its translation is CASTRDREKNIQYF.

The CDR3 DNA follows: TGTGCCTGGACCAGCCCGAACAGGGTTAGCGCCTACGAGCAGTACTTC. Protein sequence: CAWTSPNRVSAYEQYF. V usage is TRBV30 and J usage is TRBJ2-7; TRBD1 is a possible D gene (6 bases). The length of the CDR3 is 16 residues. The germline CDR1 and CDR2 sequences are GTSNPN and SVGIG (reference sequence). V was shortened by 4 bases and J by 2 bases, with 21 bases between the two germline ends.

CDR3 sequence (DNA): TGTGCCAGCTCACCACCACGGAGGTACGAGCAGTACTTC. Translated: CASSPPRRYEQYF. V and J are TRBV18 and TRBJ2-7; tentative D call: TRBD2 (5 bases). Germline loops: CDR1 KGHSH, CDR2 LQKENI. There are 13 residues in the CDR3. Deletions cut 0 bases from V and 4 bases from J, with 7 bases between.

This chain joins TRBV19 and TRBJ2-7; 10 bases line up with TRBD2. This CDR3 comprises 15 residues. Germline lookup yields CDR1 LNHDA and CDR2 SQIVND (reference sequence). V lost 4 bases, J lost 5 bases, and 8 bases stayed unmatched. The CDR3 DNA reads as TGTGCCAGTAGTACCCAGCGGGAGGGGACCGACGAGCAGTACTTC. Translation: CASSTQREGTDEQYF.

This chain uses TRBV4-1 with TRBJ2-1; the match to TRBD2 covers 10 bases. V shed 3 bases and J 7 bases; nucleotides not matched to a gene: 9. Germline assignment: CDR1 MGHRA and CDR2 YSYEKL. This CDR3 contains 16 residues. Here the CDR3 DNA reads TGCGCCAGCAGCCACCACCATCAGCGGGAGGGGAATGAGCAGTTCTTC. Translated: CASSHHHQREGNEQFF.

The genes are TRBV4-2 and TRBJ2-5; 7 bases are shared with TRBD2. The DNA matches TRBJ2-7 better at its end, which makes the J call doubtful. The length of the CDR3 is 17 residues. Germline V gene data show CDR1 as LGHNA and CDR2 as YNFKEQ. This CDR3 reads CASSPIVGTTSSYEQYF. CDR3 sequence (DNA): TGTGCCAGCAGCCCAATCGTCGGGACTACGAGCTCCTACGAGCAGTACTTC.

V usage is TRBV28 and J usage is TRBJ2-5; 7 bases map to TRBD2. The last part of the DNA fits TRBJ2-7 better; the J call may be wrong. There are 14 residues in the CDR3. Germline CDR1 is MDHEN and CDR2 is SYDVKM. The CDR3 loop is CASSFLTSSLEQYF. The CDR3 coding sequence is TGTGCCAGCAGTTTTCTGACTAGCTCTCTCGAGCAGTACTTC.

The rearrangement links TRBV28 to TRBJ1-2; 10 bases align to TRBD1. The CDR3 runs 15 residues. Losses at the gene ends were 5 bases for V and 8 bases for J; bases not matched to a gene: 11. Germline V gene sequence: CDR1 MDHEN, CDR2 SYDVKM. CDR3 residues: CASSPTGTGVRGYTF. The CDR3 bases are TGTGCCAGCAGTCCTACCGGGACAGGGGTTCGGGGCTACACCTTC.